These 25 T cell receptor beta chains share one sample of origin, sequenced in a study of cytomegalovirus exposure and HLA in healthy donors. Measured with immunoSEQ multiplex PCR; TCRdb has only the in-frame clones, and not every one. The sample holds 55,000 to 70,000 clones, about 91% seen once. The sequenced sample was PBMCs. Receptor source: a man between 18 and 35 years old in good health and CMV-seronegative.

The J gene is TRBJ2-7, the V gene TRBV28, with a weak D call TRBD1 (8 bases). Germline V lookup: CDR1 MDHEN, CDR2 SYDVKM. The CDR3 totals 20 residues. V lost 5 bases, J lost 5 bases, and 34 bases lay in between. The CDR3 DNA reads TGTGCCAGCAGTCCCGTGACCGGACAGGGATTCAAGCGGGGTGCGGACGAGCAGTACTTC. As protein: CASSPVTGQGFKRGADEQYF.

The chain joins TRBV7-6 to TRBJ1-5, with a tentative D call TRBD1 (5 bases). The CDR3 totals 14 residues. Trimming left V 0 bases short and J 2 bases short, with 5 bases between. The V gene's germline CDR1 is SGHVS and CDR2 FNYEAQ. The CDR3 coding sequence is TGTGCCAGCAGCTTAGCAGGGGGCAATCAGCCCCAGCATTTT. Protein sequence: CASSLAGGNQPQHF.

The chain links TRBV5-1 to TRBJ2-6; D ambiguous. Between the trimmed V and J ends, which lost 4 bases and 0 bases, there was a span of 5 bases. Germline V CDR1 and CDR2: SGHRS, YFSETQ. There are 14 residues in the CDR3. This CDR3 reads CASSDSSGANVLTF. CDR3 sequence (DNA): TGCGCCAGCAGCGACTCCTCTGGGGCCAACGTCCTGACTTTC.

The V call is TRBV25-1, the J call TRBJ2-5; 7 nucleotides align to TRBD2. V shed 5 bases, J shed 1 base, and the junction held 7 bases outside the gene matches. The length of the CDR3 is 15 residues. Per the germline V gene, CDR1 is MGHDK and CDR2 is SYGVNS. CDR3 in DNA: TGTGCCAGCAGTCAACCGGGAGGTCCCCAAGAGACCCAGTACTTC. Its translation: CASSQPGGPQETQYF.

The chain links TRBV28 to TRBJ1-5; tentative D call: TRBD1 (5 bases). Trimming left V 2 bases short and J 12 bases short, with 11 bases between. The CDR3 runs to 12 residues. CDR1 MDHEN and CDR2 SYDVKM come from the germline V gene. DNA of the CDR3: TGTGCCAGCAGTTTACGTGCAGGGTTCCAGCATTTT. Encoded protein: CASSLRAGFQHF.

The rearrangement joins TRBV4-3 to TRBJ2-3, with D possibly matching TRBD2 (6 bases). The CDR3 runs 12 residues. Germline assignment: CDR1 LGHNA and CDR2 YSLEER. V lost 0 bases to trimming and J lost 11 bases, with 9 bases between them. CDR3 region: CASSQDQEGQYF. DNA of the CDR3: TGCGCCAGCAGCCAAGATCAGGAGGGGCAGTATTTT.

The V gene is TRBV25-1, the J gene TRBJ1-1; D unclear. The CDR3 totals 12 residues. Trimming removed 4 bases at V and 2 bases at J, with 5 bases between. CDR1 and CDR2 from the germline V gene are MGHDK and SYGVNS. The CDR3 DNA is TGTGCCAGCAGTGCTCCCAACACTGAAGCTTTCTTT. Translated: CASSAPNTEAFF.

The genes are TRBV12-5 and TRBJ2-2, with D uncertain. The CDR3 loop spans 13 amino acids. Trimming removed 2 bases at V and 4 bases at J, with 5 bases between. CDR1 LGHNT and CDR2 FRNRAP come from the germline V gene. The CDR3 nucleotides read TGTGCTAGTGGTTTGCGTCTCACCGGGGAGCTGTTTTTT. It specifies CASGLRLTGELFF.

This rearrangement joins TRBV30 to TRBJ2-3, with D tentatively TRBD2 (5 bases). This CDR3 is 13 amino acids long. Germline V gene data show CDR1 as GTSNPN and CDR2 as SVGIG (reference sequence). Trimming stripped 2 bases from V and 2 bases from J, with 8 bases between. CDR3 protein: CAWSSGNTDTQYF. The CDR3 bases are TGTGCCTGGAGTAGCGGCAACACAGATACGCAGTATTTT.

The chain combines TRBV29-1 with TRBJ1-1; a weak D match, TRBD1 (6 bases). The CDR3 is 13 amino acids. Trimming pared 7 bases from V and 0 bases from J, leaving 12 bases between. CDR1 is SQVTM and CDR2 is ANQGSEA in the germline V gene. Here the CDR3 reads CSAGSGVNTEAFF. The CDR3 DNA follows: TGCAGCGCAGGTTCAGGGGTGAACACTGAAGCTTTCTTT.

This chain joins TRBV29-1 and TRBJ1-5, with D hard to call. Looked up from germline, CDR1 is SQVTM and CDR2 is ANQGSEA. V lost 4 bases to trimming and J lost 2 bases, with 9 bases between them. CDR3 length: 13 amino acids. The chain's CDR3 is CSVGDFRNQPQHF. The CDR3 coding sequence is TGCAGCGTTGGCGATTTTCGCAATCAGCCCCAGCATTTT.

This sequence joins TRBV7-2 and TRBJ2-7; tentatively, D is TRBD1 (6 bases). Trimming took off 5 bases at V and 3 bases at J, with 17 bases between the two ends. Germline V lookup: CDR1 SGHTA, CDR2 FQGNSA. The CDR3 runs to 15 residues. CDR3 region: CASSLLGTQSYEQYF. The CDR3 DNA is TGTGCCAGCAGCCTGTTGGGGACACAAAGCTACGAGCAGTACTTC.

The V and J genes are TRBV18 and TRBJ2-3, with TRBD2 identical over 7 bases. The trim removed 1 base at V and 4 bases at J, leaving 8 bases unmatched. Germline CDR1 reads KGHSH; CDR2 reads LQKENI. This CDR3 region has 16 residues. The CDR3 loop reads CASSPLGGGPADTQYF. The CDR3 DNA reads as TGTGCCAGCTCACCACTCGGGGGAGGGCCGGCAGATACGCAGTATTTT.

In regard to this clone: Relative to the germline gene, one junction end is altered; a read error may explain this. The V gene is TRBV7-7, the J gene TRBJ2-5; TRBD1 matches 11 bases. Per the germline V gene, CDR1 is SSHAT and CDR2 is FNYEAQ (reference sequence). This CDR3 is built from 15 residues. The CDR3 here is CASSSGTGGQETQYF. The CDR3 region has the DNA TGTGCTAGCAGCTCGGGGACAGGGGGCCAAGAGACCCAGTACTTC.

This chain uses TRBV29-1 with TRBJ1-1, with TRBD1 matching over 10 bases. The junction had 9 bases not matched to a gene; V was cut back by 5 bases and J by 6 bases. CDR1 and CDR2 (germline): SQVTM, ANQGSEA. The CDR3 length is 14 residues. The CDR3 loop reads CSVWGGDRGPEAFF. CDR3 nucleotides: TGCAGCGTTTGGGGGGGGGACAGGGGCCCTGAAGCTTTCTTT.

This rearrangement joins TRBV2 to TRBJ2-2; TRBD1 aligns across 7 bases. Per the germline V gene, CDR1 is SNHLY and CDR2 is FYNNEI. The CDR3 totals 15 residues. V lost 3 bases, J lost 7 bases, and 8 bases stayed unmatched. The CDR3 sequence: CASSEHRGEIGELFF. Here the CDR3 DNA reads TGTGCCAGCAGTGAGCACAGGGGCGAAATCGGGGAGCTGTTTTTT.

The table lists this clone with a count of one. V is TRBV5-1 and J is TRBJ1-5, with 9 bases matching TRBD1. This CDR3 region has 15 residues. In germline, CDR1 is SGHRS, CDR2 YFSETQ. The junction had 5 bases not matched to a gene; V was cut back by 2 bases and J by 5 bases. CDR3 nucleotide sequence: TGCGCCAGCAGCTTACAGGGGGCCCAAGATCAGCCCCAGCATTTT. This encodes CASSLQGAQDQPQHF.

V usage is TRBV7-6 and J usage is TRBJ1-1, with 10 positions matching TRBD1. V lost 9 bases and J lost 1; bases outside the gene matches: 8. Germline V gene sequence: CDR1 SGHVS, CDR2 FNYEAQ. CDR3 length: 15 amino acids. CDR3 residues: CASLRDRGPNTEAFF. The CDR3 DNA follows: TGTGCCAGTCTGCGGGACAGGGGACCGAACACTGAAGCTTTCTTT.

For the CDR3, the DNA is TGTGCCAGCAGTAGGGACAGGGGGCCCTCTGGGGCCAACGTCCTGACTTTC. It encodes CASSRDRGPSGANVLTF. This chain links TRBV25-1 with TRBJ2-6; 12 bases are a match to TRBD1. Losses at the gene ends were 5 bases for V and 0 bases for J; bases not matched to a gene: 2. The CDR3 is 17 amino acids. Germline V gives CDR1 MGHDK, CDR2 SYGVNS.

This chain joins TRBV9 and TRBJ2-2; possible D gene TRBD2, 6 bases. The V gene's germline CDR1 is SGDLS and CDR2 YYNGEE. The V end was cut by 4 bases, the J end by 4 bases, with 17 bases between. The CDR3 is 16 residues long. The CDR3 DNA reads as TGTGCCAGCAGCCCCCAGGGACTGTTTTTCACCGGGGAGCTGTTTTTT. Translating it yields CASSPQGLFFTGELFF.

The chain combines TRBV18 with TRBJ2-7; the D gene is possibly TRBD1 (6 bases). V was cut by 3 bases and J by 3 bases, with 12 bases left in between. The CDR3 is 14 residues long. Germline V gene sequence: CDR1 KGHSH, CDR2 LQKENI. Here the CDR3 DNA reads TGTGCCAGCTCACCGCAGACAGGAAACTACGAGCAGTACTTC. Protein sequence: CASSPQTGNYEQYF.

The CDR3 DNA sequence: TGTGCCAGCAGTCCCTCCGCTAGCCAGCATGAGCAGTTCTTC. As protein: CASSPSASQHEQFF. This chain links TRBV28 with TRBJ2-1; maybe TRBD2 (5 bases). The CDR3 is 14 residues long. V lost 5 bases to trimming and J lost 8 bases, with 16 bases between them. The germline gives CDR1 MDHEN, CDR2 SYDVKM.

Concerning this clone itself: A read error likely explains this, since a far larger clone differs by one base. This rearrangement joins TRBV29-1 to TRBJ1-1; D is unresolved. The CDR3 has 12 amino acids. Deletions cut 6 bases from V and 6 bases from J, with 14 bases between. Germline values: CDR1 SQVTM, CDR2 ANQGSEA. The CDR3 is CSVHGGSPEAFF. CDR3 DNA sequence: TGCAGCGTACATGGAGGGAGCCCTGAAGCTTTCTTT. Looking up the rest from reference TRBV29-1 and TRBJ1-1 gives the full variable domain: SAVISQKPSRDICQRGTSLTIQCQVDSQVTMMFWYRQQPGQSLTLIATANQGSEATYESGFVIDKFPISRPNLTFSTLTVSNMSPEDSSIYLCSVHGGSPEAFFGQGTRLTVV.

V is TRBV28 and J is TRBJ2-7; 11 bases line up with TRBD1. J was trimmed by 4 bases and V by 5 bases; bases with no gene match: 7. The CDR3 is 15 residues long. Germline CDR1 and CDR2: MDHEN and SYDVKM. CDR3 loop: CASSTGQGARYEQYF. The CDR3 nucleotides are TGTGCCAGCAGTACTGGACAGGGGGCGAGGTACGAGCAGTACTTC.

The chain recombines TRBV6-5 with TRBJ2-5; a weak D match, TRBD2 (6 bases). Looked up from germline, CDR1 is MNHEY and CDR2 is SVGAGI. The CDR3 length is 11 residues. V was cut by 6 bases and J by 10 bases, with 12 bases left in between. The CDR3 DNA is TGTGCCAGCAGCCGGGGGAAAAACCAGTACTTC. This encodes CASSRGKNQYF.